This T cell receptor (beta chain) was captured by sequencing in a study of shared clonotypes between healthy human individuals. In regard to this clone: Its target is not known.

The authors sequenced unsorted PBMC DNA on ten immunoSEQ deep assay plates. The table came from immunoSEQ multiplex PCR; TCRdb's copy has only in-frame clones and leaves some out. The table has about half a million clones, over 70% seen once. Donors had no recently reported acute infections or vaccinations and were HIV-negative. Findings of the study overall: The small donor group covered limited genetic and exposure diversity. Sampling involved blood alone; tissue repertoires likely differ.

The CDR3 loop spans 15 amino acids. Germline assignment: CDR1 SQVTM and CDR2 ANQGSEA. The V gene end was trimmed by 6 bases and the J gene end by 1 base; junction bases not matched to a gene: 10. The clonotype was recovered from a woman between 35 and 50 years old in good health. Some clones in this sample may be carry-over from other donors' samples. Input material: PBMCs. The V gene is TRBV29-1, the J gene TRBJ2-3, with 7 bases aligning to TRBD1. CDR3 protein: CSVVGQRVGTDTQYF. CDR3 sequence (DNA): TGCAGCGTAGTGGGACAGAGGGTAGGCACAGATACGCAGTATTTT.